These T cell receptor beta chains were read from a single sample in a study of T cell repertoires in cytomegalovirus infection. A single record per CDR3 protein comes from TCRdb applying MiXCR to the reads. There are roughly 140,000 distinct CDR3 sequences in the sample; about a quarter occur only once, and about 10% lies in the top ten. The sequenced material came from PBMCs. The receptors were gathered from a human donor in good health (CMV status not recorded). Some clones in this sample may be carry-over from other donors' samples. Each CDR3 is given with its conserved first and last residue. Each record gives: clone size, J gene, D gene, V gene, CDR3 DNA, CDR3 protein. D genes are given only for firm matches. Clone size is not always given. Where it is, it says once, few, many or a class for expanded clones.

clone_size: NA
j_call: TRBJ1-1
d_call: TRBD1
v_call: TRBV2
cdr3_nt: TGTGCCAGCAGACTCGGGACAGGGGGCAGGCGGAACACTGAAGCTTTCTTT
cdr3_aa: CASRLGTGGRRNTEAFF

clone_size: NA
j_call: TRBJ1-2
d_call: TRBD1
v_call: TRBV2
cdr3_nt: TGTGCCAGCAGTCCTTCGGGACAGGGGTTTTATGGCTACACCTTC
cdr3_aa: CASSPSGQGFYGYTF

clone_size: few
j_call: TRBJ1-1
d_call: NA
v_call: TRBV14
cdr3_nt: TGTGCCAGCAGCCAAGATCAAGGGGGTGGGACTGAAGCTTTCTTT
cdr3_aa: CASSQDQGGGTEAFF

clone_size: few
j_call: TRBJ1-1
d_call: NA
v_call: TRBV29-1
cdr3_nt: TGCAGCGTACCACGGGGGAACACTGAAGCTTTCTTT
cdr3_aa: CSVPRGNTEAFF

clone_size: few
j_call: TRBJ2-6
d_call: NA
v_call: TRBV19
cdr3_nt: TGTGCCAGTAGTAACGACAGATGGGCCAACGTCCTGACTTTC
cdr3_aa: CASSNDRWANVLTF

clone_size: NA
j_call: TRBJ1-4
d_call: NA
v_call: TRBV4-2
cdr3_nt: TGTGCCAGCAGCCAAGATCTCGGGCGAGGGAATGAAAAACTGTTTTTT
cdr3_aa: CASSQDLGRGNEKLFF

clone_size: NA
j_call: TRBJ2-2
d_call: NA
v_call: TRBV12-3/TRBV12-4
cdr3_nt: TGTGCCAGCAGTTTAATGGCGGGGACGGGGACCGGGGAGCTGTTTTTT
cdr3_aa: CASSLMAGTGTGELFF

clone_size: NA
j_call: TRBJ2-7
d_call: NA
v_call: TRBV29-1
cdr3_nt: TGCAGCGTTGAACCCGGGATGGGGGGCGAGCAGTACTTC
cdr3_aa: CSVEPGMGGEQYF

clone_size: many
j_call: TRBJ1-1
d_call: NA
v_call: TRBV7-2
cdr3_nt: TGTGCCAGCAGCTACTTACAGGGTCGGAACACTGAAGCTTTCTTT
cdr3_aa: CASSYLQGRNTEAFF

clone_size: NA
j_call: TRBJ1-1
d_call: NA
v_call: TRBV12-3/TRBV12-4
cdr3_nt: TGTGCCAGCAGTTTGCGGGCCAGGCCTGAAGCTTTCTTT
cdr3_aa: CASSLRARPEAFF

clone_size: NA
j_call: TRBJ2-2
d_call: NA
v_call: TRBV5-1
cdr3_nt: TGCGCCAGCAGCTTGGTTTGGGGCCGGGGTGACACCGGGGAGCTGTTTTTT
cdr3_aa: CASSLVWGRGDTGELFF

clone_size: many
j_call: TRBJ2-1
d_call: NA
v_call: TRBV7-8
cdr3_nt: TGTGCCAGCAGCAATCCGAATGAGCAGTTCTTC
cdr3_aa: CASSNPNEQFF

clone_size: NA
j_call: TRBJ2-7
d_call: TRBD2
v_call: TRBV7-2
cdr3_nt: TGTGCCAGCAGCCTTTCTAGCGGGAGTTTCAACGAGCAGTACTTC
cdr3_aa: CASSLSSGSFNEQYF

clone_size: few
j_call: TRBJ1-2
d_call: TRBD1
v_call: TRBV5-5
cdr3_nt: TGTGCCAGCAAGCCGAACGGGGACAGCAAATTCTATGGCTACACCTTC
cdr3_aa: CASKPNGDSKFYGYTF

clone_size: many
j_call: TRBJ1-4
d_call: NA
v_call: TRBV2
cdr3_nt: TGTGCCAGCAGTGGGGGGGCAACTAATGAAAAACTGTTTTTT
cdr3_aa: CASSGGATNEKLFF

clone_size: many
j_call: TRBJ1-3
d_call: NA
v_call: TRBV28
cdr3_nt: TGTGCCAGCAGTCTCCCCACAGGGTCCTCTGGAAACACCATATATTTT
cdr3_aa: CASSLPTGSSGNTIYF

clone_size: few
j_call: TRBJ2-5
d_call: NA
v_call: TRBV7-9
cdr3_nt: TGTGCCAGCAGCTTATCAGGACGAGCTCTAGCTTCACAAGAGACCCAGTACTTC
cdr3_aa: CASSLSGRALASQETQYF

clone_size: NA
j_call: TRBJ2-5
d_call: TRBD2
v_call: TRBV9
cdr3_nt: TGTGCCAGCAGCGTAGGAGGCAGCGGGGGGAAAGAGACCCAGTACTTC
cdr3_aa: CASSVGGSGGKETQYF

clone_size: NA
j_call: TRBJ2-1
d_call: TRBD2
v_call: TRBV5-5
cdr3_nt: TGTGCCAGCAGCTGGCTAGCGGGAGGGTACAATGAGCAGTTCTTC
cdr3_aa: CASSWLAGGYNEQFF

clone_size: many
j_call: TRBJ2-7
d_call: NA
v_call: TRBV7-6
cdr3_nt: TGTGCCAGCAGCCCGACGGACGGGAAATACGAGCAGTACTTC
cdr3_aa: CASSPTDGKYEQYF

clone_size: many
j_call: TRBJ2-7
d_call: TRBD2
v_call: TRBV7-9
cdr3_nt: TGTGCCAGCAGCTCTACTAGCGGGGTAGAGTGGGAGCAGTACTTC
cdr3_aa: CASSSTSGVEWEQYF

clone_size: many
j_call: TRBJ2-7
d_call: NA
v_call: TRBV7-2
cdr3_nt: TGTGCCAGCAGCTTTGGCAGAAGCTCCTACGAGCAGTACTTC
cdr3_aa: CASSFGRSSYEQYF

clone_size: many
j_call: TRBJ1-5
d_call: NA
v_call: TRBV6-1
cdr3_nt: TGTGCCAGCAGTTTAAACAGGGTCCAGCAGCCCCAGCATTTT
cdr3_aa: CASSLNRVQQPQHF

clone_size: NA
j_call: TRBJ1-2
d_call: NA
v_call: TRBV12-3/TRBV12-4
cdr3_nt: TGTGCCAGCAGTTTACGGGGAGGAGGAGGCTACACCTTC
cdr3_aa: CASSLRGGGGYTF

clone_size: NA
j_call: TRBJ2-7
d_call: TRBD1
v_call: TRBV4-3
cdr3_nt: TGCGCCAGCAGCCAAGAAGGTCAGGGGGCCTACGAGCAGTACTTC
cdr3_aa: CASSQEGQGAYEQYF

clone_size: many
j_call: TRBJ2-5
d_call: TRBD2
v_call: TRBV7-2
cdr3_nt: TGTGCCAGCAGCTTAGGGGGACTAGCGGGAGTAGAGACCCAGTACTTC
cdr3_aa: CASSLGGLAGVETQYF

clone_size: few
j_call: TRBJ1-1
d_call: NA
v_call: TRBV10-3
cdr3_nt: TGTGCCATCAGTGAGTCGGGGGGGAACACTGAAGCTTTCTTT
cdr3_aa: CAISESGGNTEAFF

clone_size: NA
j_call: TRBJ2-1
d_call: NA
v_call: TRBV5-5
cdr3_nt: TGTGCCAGCAGCTTGGCAGACCGAACGAACCCCAATGAGCAGTTCTTC
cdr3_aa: CASSLADRTNPNEQFF

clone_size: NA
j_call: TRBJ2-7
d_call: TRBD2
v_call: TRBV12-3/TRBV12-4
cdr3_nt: TGTGCCAGCAGTAGCGGGGGGGCCTCCTACGAGCAGTACTTC
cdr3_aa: CASSSGGASYEQYF

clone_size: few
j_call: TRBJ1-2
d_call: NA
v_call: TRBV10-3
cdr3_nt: TGTGCCATCAATGCTCCCTCTAACTATGGCTACACCTTC
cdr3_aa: CAINAPSNYGYTF

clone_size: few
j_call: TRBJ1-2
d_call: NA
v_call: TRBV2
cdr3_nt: TGTGCCAGCAGTGATGCGGGAGTTAGAAACTATGGCTACACCTTC
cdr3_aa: CASSDAGVRNYGYTF

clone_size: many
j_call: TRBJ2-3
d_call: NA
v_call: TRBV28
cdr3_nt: TGTGCCAGCAGTTTAAGGGGAAAAAGCACAGATACGCAGTATTTT
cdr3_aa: CASSLRGKSTDTQYF

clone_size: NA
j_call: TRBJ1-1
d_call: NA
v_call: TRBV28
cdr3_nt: TGTGCCAGCAGTTTAGAGACAGGGAACACTGAAGCTTTCTTT
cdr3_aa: CASSLETGNTEAFF

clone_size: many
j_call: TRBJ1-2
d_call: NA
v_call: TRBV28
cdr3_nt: TGTGCCAGCAGTTTAGTAGCTAACTATGGCTACACCTTC
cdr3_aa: CASSLVANYGYTF

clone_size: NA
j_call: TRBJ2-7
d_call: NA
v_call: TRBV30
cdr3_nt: TGTGCCTGGAGTGTACAGGCCTTATACTACGAGCAGTACTTC
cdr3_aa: CAWSVQALYYEQYF

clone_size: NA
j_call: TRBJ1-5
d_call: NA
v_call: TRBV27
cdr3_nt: TGTGCCAGCAGTTTACTGGGGCATCAGCCCCAGCATTTT
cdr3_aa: CASSLLGHQPQHF

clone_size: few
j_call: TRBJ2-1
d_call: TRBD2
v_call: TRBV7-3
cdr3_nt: TGTGCCAGCAGCGCCGGACTAGCGGGGGGGCAGTTCTTC
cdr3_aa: CASSAGLAGGQFF

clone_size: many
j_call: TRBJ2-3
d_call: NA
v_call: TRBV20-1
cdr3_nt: TGCAGTGCTAGAGATACCGCGGGTCACACAGATACGCAGTATTTT
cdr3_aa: CSARDTAGHTDTQYF

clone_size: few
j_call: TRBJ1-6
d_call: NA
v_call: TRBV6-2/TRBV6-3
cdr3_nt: TGTGCCAGCAGAACCGGACAGACTAATTCACCCCTCCACTTT
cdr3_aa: CASRTGQTNSPLHF

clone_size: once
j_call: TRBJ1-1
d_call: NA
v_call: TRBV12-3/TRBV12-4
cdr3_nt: TGTGCCAGCAGTTTCGGCAGCTCGAACACTGAAGCTTTCTTT
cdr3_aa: CASSFGSSNTEAFF

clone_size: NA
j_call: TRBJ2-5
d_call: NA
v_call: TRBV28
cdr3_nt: TGTGCCAGCGGTCCCACAGGGTCAGAGACCCAGTACTTC
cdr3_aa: CASGPTGSETQYF

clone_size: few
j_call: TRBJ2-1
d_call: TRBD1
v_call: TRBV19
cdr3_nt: TGTGCCAGTAGTCAAGACAGGGGATTGTACAATGAGCAGTTCTTC
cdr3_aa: CASSQDRGLYNEQFF

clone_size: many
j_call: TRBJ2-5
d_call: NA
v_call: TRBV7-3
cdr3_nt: TGTGCCAGCAGCCCGGGTGAGCAAGAGACCCAGTACTTC
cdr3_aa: CASSPGEQETQYF

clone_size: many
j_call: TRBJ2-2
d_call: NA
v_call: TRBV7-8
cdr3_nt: TGTGCCAGCACGGGCCCTGACCTGGAGGCGGTGAACACCGGGGAGCTGTTTTTT
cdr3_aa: CASTGPDLEAVNTGELFF

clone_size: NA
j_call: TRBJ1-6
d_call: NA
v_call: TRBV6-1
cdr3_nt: TGTGCCAGCCGCAGGGTCGACTCACCCCTCCACTTT
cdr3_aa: CASRRVDSPLHF

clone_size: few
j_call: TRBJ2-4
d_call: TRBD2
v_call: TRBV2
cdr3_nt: TGTGCCAGCAGTGGTGCAGCCCTAGCGGACATTCAGTACTTC
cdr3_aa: CASSGAALADIQYF

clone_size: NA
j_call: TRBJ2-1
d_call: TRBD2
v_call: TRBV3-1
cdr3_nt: TGTGCCAGCAGCCAAGTAGTGGCTAGCGGTGAGCAGTTCTTC
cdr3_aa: CASSQVVASGEQFF

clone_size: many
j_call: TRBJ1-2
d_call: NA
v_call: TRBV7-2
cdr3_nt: TGTGCCAGCAGCTTAGTCGTGTCCGATTCTAACTATGGCTACACCTTC
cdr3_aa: CASSLVVSDSNYGYTF

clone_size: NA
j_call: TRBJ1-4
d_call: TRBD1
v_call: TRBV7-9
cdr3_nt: TGTGCCAGCAGCTTTTATCGGCAGGGGGGTGAAAAACTGTTTTTT
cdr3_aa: CASSFYRQGGEKLFF

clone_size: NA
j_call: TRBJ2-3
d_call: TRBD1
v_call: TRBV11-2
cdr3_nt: TGTGCCAGCAGCTTAATGGGGACAGGGGGCGGAACAGATACGCAGTATTTT
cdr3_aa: CASSLMGTGGGTDTQYF

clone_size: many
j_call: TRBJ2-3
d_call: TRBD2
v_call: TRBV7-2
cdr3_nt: TGTGCCAGCAGCCTCCGAAAGTCACTAGCGGGAGGTCCTAAAGATACGCAGTATTTT
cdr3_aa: CASSLRKSLAGGPKDTQYF

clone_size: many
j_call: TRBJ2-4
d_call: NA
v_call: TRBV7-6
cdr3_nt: TGTGCCAGCAGCTTAGATGGAAAAAACATTCAGTACTTC
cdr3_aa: CASSLDGKNIQYF

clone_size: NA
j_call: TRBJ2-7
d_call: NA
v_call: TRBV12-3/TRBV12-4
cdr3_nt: TGTGCCAGCAGGATCTCTGTTGGAGGTCACGAGCAGTACTTC
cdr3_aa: CASRISVGGHEQYF

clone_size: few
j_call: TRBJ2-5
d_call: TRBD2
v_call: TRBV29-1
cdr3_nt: TGCAGCGCTAGCGGGAGGATTGGCGAGACCCAGTACTTC
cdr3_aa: CSASGRIGETQYF